The next 16 T cell receptor beta chains were all read from a single sample in a study of blood T cells in healthy people across ages. Primers used in a second PCR of about 6 to 11 cycles were a sample-barcoded 5' primer and a J-beta primer mix. Each CDR3 protein gets one entry after TCRdb re-called the 5' RACE reads with MiXCR. The table has fewer than 1,200,000 distinct CDR3 sequences, almost 25% seen once. These same data were also listed under a study on T cells of mothers and their children.

The sequenced material came from blood. The receptors stem from a girl aged 2 to 9 in good health.

The sample holds a few counts of this clonotype. The chain couples TRBV11-3 to TRBJ2-1, with 8 bases matching TRBD1. The V gene end was trimmed by 5 bases and the J gene end by 7 bases; junction bases not matched to a gene: 13. The CDR3 consists of 16 residues. The germline CDR1 and CDR2 sequences are SGHNT and YENEEA. The chain's CDR3 is CASSPRTGKYGNEQFF. In DNA, the CDR3 is TGTGCCAGCAGCCCCCGGACAGGGAAATATGGGAATGAGCAGTTCTTC.

V gene TRBV6-5 combines with J gene TRBJ2-7; D call uncertain. V was pared by 4 bases and J by 5 bases, with 15 bases between. Germline V gene lookup returns CDR1 MNHEY and CDR2 SVGAGI. This CDR3 spans 14 amino acids. CDR3 region: CASSSSIDGNEQYF. The CDR3 region has the DNA TGTGCCAGCAGTTCTTCAATCGACGGAAACGAGCAGTACTTC.

This clonotype was observed many times. J is TRBJ2-1 and V is TRBV20-1; a weak D match, TRBD1 (6 bases). The germline V gene encodes CDR1 DFQATT and CDR2 SNEGSKA (reference sequence). The CDR3 consists of 15 residues. The V gene lost 3 bases and the J gene lost 0 bases, with 12 bases spanning the gap. The CDR3 DNA sequence: TGCAGTGCTAGCCCCCGGACAGTCTCCTACAATGAGCAGTTCTTC. Its protein is CSASPRTVSYNEQFF.

This clonotype turned up a few times. V gene TRBV7-9 combines with J gene TRBJ1-1, with unresolved D. The CDR3 covers 14 residues. Germline assignment: CDR1 SEHNR and CDR2 FQNEAQ (reference sequence). Between the trimmed V and J ends, which lost 1 base and 4 bases, there was a span of 10 bases. The CDR3 here is CASSLVPGSTEAFF. In DNA, the CDR3 is TGTGCCAGCAGCTTAGTACCGGGGAGCACTGAAGCTTTCTTT.

This chain connects TRBV5-5 to TRBJ2-7, with unresolved D. V was trimmed by 1 base and J by 2 bases, leaving 13 bases between them. This CDR3 is built from 15 residues. Per the germline V gene, CDR1 is SGHKS and CDR2 is YYEKEE (reference sequence). The CDR3, as DNA: TGTGCCAGCAGCTTGATTTTCGGTAAAACCTACGAGCAGTACTTC. This gives the protein CASSLIFGKTYEQYF. Full variable domain (remainder filled in from reference TRBV5-5 and TRBJ2-7): DAGVTQSPTHLIKTRGQQVTLRCSPISGHKSVSWYQQVLGQGPQFIFQYYEKEERGRGNFPDRFSARQFPNYSSELNVNALLLGDSALYLCASSLIFGKTYEQYFGPGTRLTVT.

The gene calls are TRBV27 and TRBJ1-1; 9 nucleotides match TRBD1. Germline V CDR1 and CDR2: MNHEY, SMNVEV (reference sequence). The CDR3 contains 15 residues. Trimming at V came to 5 bases and at J to 4 bases, leaving 8 bases not matched to a gene. CDR3 amino acids: CASSPIDRGITEAFF. CDR3 in DNA: TGTGCCAGCAGTCCCATTGACAGGGGGATCACTGAAGCTTTCTTT.

This clonotype was seen a few times. The chain joins TRBV15 to TRBJ1-5, with D perhaps matching TRBD1 (5 bases). Germline CDR1 LNHNV, CDR2 YYDKDF (reference sequence). The CDR3 runs to 15 residues. Between the trimmed V and J ends, which lost 4 bases and 0 bases, there was a span of 10 bases. This chain's CDR3 is CATSIRTGSNQPQHF. The CDR3 coding sequence is TGTGCCACCAGCATTAGAACAGGTAGCAATCAGCCCCAGCATTTT.

This clonotype has only a few counts. The chain has TRBV20-1 and TRBJ2-1; D may be TRBD1 (5 bases). V lost 0 bases, J lost 2 bases, and 11 bases lay in between. There are 15 residues in the CDR3. CDR1 and CDR2 (germline): DFQATT, SNEGSKA (reference sequence). CDR3 DNA: TGCAGTGCTAGAGATCGGCAGGGCACCTACAATGAGCAGTTCTTC. It translates to CSARDRQGTYNEQFF.

The chain uses TRBV7-3 and TRBJ2-5; 11 nucleotides match TRBD2. The V gene end was trimmed by 5 bases and the J gene end by 5 bases; junction bases not matched to a gene: 4. The germline gives CDR1 SGHTA, CDR2 FQGTGA. This CDR3 is built from 14 residues. The CDR3: CASSNSGRGETQYF. In DNA form, the CDR3 reads TGTGCCAGCAGCAATAGCGGGAGGGGGGAGACCCAGTACTTC.

The J gene is TRBJ2-7, the V gene TRBV28; 9 positions agree with TRBD1. CDR1 and CDR2 (germline): MDHEN, SYDVKM. Unmatched junction bases numbered 13, after V lost 5 bases and J lost 2 bases. This CDR3 spans 17 amino acids. The CDR3 loop is CASSPPPGTGLTYEQYF. The CDR3 region has the DNA TGTGCCAGCAGTCCGCCCCCCGGGACAGGGTTAACCTACGAGCAGTACTTC. Combining the CDR3 with reference TRBV28 and TRBJ2-7 gives the whole variable domain DVKVTQSSRYLVKRTGEKVFLECVQDMDHENMFWYRQDPGLGLRLIYFSYDVKMKEKGDIPEGYSVSREKKERFSLILESASTNQTSMYLCASSPPPGTGLTYEQYFGPGTRLTVT.

The chain joins TRBV20-1 to TRBJ2-5; 8 bases align to TRBD2. The germline gives CDR1 DFQATT, CDR2 SNEGSKA (reference sequence). Trimming removed 6 bases from V and 3 bases from J; junction bases left unmatched: 6. The length of the CDR3 is 13 residues. CDR3: CSAPFSGKETQYF. DNA for the CDR3: TGCAGTGCCCCCTTTAGCGGGAAAGAGACCCAGTACTTC.

This chain connects TRBV28 to TRBJ2-7; weak D call: TRBD1 (6 bases). Looked up from germline, CDR1 is MDHEN and CDR2 is SYDVKM. V was cut by 3 bases and J by 3 bases, with 18 bases left in between. The CDR3 runs to 16 residues. The DNA of the CDR3 is TGTGCCAGCAGTTTGACCTTCAGGGACAACTACTACGAGCAGTACTTC. Its protein product is CASSLTFRDNYYEQYF.

This rearrangement joins TRBV6-6 to TRBJ1-5; tentative D call: TRBD1 (5 bases). This CDR3 has 15 amino acids. CDR1 and CDR2 (germline): MNHNY, SVGAGI (reference sequence). Trimming stripped 6 bases from V and 4 bases from J, with 16 bases between. The CDR3, as DNA: TGTGCCAGCAGCCGCAGGGTGGAGGGGAATCAGCCCCAGCATTTT. Amino acid sequence: CASSRRVEGNQPQHF.

The V gene is TRBV29-1, the J gene TRBJ2-1; D gene ambiguous. This CDR3 contains 13 residues. V shed 4 bases and J shed 4 bases, with 11 bases lying between them. Germline V gene sequence: CDR1 SQVTM, CDR2 ANQGSEA. The CDR3 nucleotides read TGCAGCGTTGGGGTTGGGTCGTACAATGAGCAGTTCTTC. This codes for CSVGVGSYNEQFF.

This clonotype was counted once. This chain uses TRBV28 with TRBJ1-1, with D hard to call. The CDR3 length is 15 residues. Germline assignment: CDR1 MDHEN and CDR2 SYDVKM. V dropped 2 bases and J dropped 1 base, with 11 bases sitting between them. The CDR3 protein is CASSLGFQGNTEAFF. The CDR3 nucleotides read TGTGCCAGCAGTTTAGGTTTTCAAGGGAACACTGAAGCTTTCTTT.

This clonotype was found a few times. The V gene is TRBV4-2, the J gene TRBJ1-1, with D possibly being TRBD1 (6 bases). Germline V lookup: CDR1 LGHNA, CDR2 YNFKEQ. This CDR3 comprises 16 residues. V lost 0 bases to trimming and J lost 1 base, with 12 bases between them. The DNA of the CDR3 is TGTGCCAGCAGCCAAGACGGGATGGACAGGAACACTGAAGCTTTCTTT. Translated, it gives CASSQDGMDRNTEAFF.